The 19 T cell receptor beta chains below were found in one sample sequenced in a study of shared clonotypes between healthy human individuals. Naive CD8 cells lacked CD45RO, underwent positive selection for CCR7 and left out terminally differentiated effector memory CD45RA+ cells. Data came from immunoSEQ multiplex PCR; TCRdb stores just in-frame clones and leaves some out. Of 2 million to 2.5 million clones listed, under 95% are singletons. Sequenced: naive CD8+ T cells from PBMCs. The receptors derive from a young man in good health. Some clones in this sample may be carry-over from other donors' samples.

The J gene is TRBJ2-7, the V gene TRBV19; D unresolved. Trimming left V 5 bases short and J 0 bases short, with 14 bases between. Germline CDR1 is LNHDA and CDR2 is SQIVND (reference sequence). CDR3 size: 15 residues. The CDR3 region is CASSPPTTSSYEQYF. CDR3 sequence (DNA): TGTGCCAGTAGTCCGCCCACTACGAGCTCCTACGAGCAGTACTTC.

This clone appeared a single time. This rearrangement joins TRBV12-2 to TRBJ2-7; the table's D call of TRBD1 was not tested on the DNA. TRBV12-2 counts as a pseudogene. This CDR3 is built from 15 residues. This chain's CDR3 is CASRLRGTGICEQYF. The DNA for the CDR3 is TGTGCAAGTCGCTTGCGCGGGACAGGGATTTGCGAGCAGTACTTC.

V usage is TRBV28 and J usage is TRBJ1-5, with 7 positions matching TRBD1. Per germline, CDR1 MDHEN and CDR2 SYDVKM. The junction had 12 bases not matched to a gene; V was cut back by 6 bases and J by 7 bases. The CDR3 runs to 15 residues. CDR3 loop: CASRTGTVRFQPQHF. The CDR3 DNA sequence: TGTGCCAGCAGAACAGGGACAGTAAGGTTCCAGCCCCAGCATTTT.

Written as DNA, the CDR3 is TGCGCCAGCAGCCAAGGCCCCCGGGACTCCCCCTCCTACAATGAGCAGTTCTTC. Translated: CASSQGPRDSPSYNEQFF. This sequence joins TRBV4-3 and TRBJ2-1; TRBD2 is a possible D gene (6 bases). This CDR3 region has 18 residues. The germline V gene has CDR1 LGHNA and CDR2 YSLEER. Trimming shortened V by 1 base and J by 0 bases, and 16 bases separated the two germline ends.

The CDR3 here is CASSESRSGRDNEQFF. The CDR3 nucleotides are TGCGCCAGCAGTGAGTCGAGGAGCGGGAGGGACAATGAGCAGTTCTTC. The chain employs TRBV10-1 and TRBJ2-1, with 10 positions matching TRBD2. The CDR3 spans 16 residues. Germline V gives CDR1 WNHNN, CDR2 SYGVQD (reference sequence). Unmatched junction bases numbered 4, after V lost 0 bases and J lost 5 bases.

This clone was found once. CDR3 coding DNA: TGCGCCAGCAGTGGGGCGGGGGACAGGGGAGTCGAGCAGTACTTC. Its protein is CASSGAGDRGVEQYF. J is TRBJ2-7 and V is TRBV10-1; TRBD1 matches at 10 bases. The CDR3 spans 15 residues. The germline V gene encodes CDR1 WNHNN and CDR2 SYGVQD (reference sequence). The V segment lost 4 bases and the J segment 6 bases; nucleotides outside the gene matches: 9.

V gene TRBV4-1 combines with J gene TRBJ1-5; 11 nucleotides line up with TRBD1. The CDR3 extends over 12 amino acids. Germline CDR1 is MGHRA and CDR2 is YSYEKL. Germline trimming cut 8 bases from V and 7 bases from J; bases unmatched to any gene: 1. The CDR3 reads CASGTGGQPQHF. CDR3 coding DNA: TGCGCCAGCGGGACAGGGGGACAGCCCCAGCATTTT.

With respect to this clone: This specimen includes other DNA sequences encoding the same CDR3. J is TRBJ2-3 and V is TRBV7-3; 8 nucleotides agree with TRBD1. The CDR3 runs 14 residues. The germline V gene encodes CDR1 SGHTA and CDR2 FQGTGA. V lost 3 bases to trimming and J lost 1 base; unmatched junction nucleotides: 0. DNA for the CDR3: TGTGCCAGCAGCTTGACAGGGGGCACAGATACGCAGTATTTT. Its translation: CASSLTGGTDTQYF.

This clone was counted only a few times. This rearrangement joins TRBV27 to TRBJ2-3; 8 bases agree with TRBD2. The germline V gene has CDR1 MNHEY and CDR2 SMNVEV (reference sequence). The CDR3 runs to 16 residues. The V gene end was trimmed by 0 bases and the J gene end by 2 bases; junction bases not matched to a gene: 4. CDR3 DNA: TGTGCCAGCAGTTTATCGGAAGGACTAGCCACAGATACGCAGTATTTT. It specifies CASSLSEGLATDTQYF.

The V and J genes are TRBV4-3 and TRBJ1-4, with a possible D match to TRBD1 (6 bases). V was pared by 4 bases and J by 5 bases, with 17 bases between. CDR3 length equals 16 residues. Germline V lookup: CDR1 LGHNA, CDR2 YSLEER. CDR3 residues: CASSLLWDTLNEKLFF. CDR3 DNA: TGCGCCAGCAGCCTCTTGTGGGACACTCTCAATGAAAAACTGTTTTTT.

J is TRBJ2-7 and V is TRBV9; 7 positions agree with TRBD2. The germline CDR1 and CDR2 sequences are SGDLS and YYNGEE. The CDR3 is 16 amino acids. With 4 bases clipped from V and 2 bases from J, the junction kept 12 bases outside the gene matches. DNA of the CDR3: TGTGCCAGCAGCCCTTCGGGGAGCGGGAAAGCCTACGAGCAGTACTTC. Its translation is CASSPSGSGKAYEQYF.

The rearrangement uses TRBV9 and TRBJ2-2; D possibly matches TRBD1 or TRBD2 (6 bases each). Per the germline V gene, CDR1 is SGDLS and CDR2 is YYNGEE. V lost 4 bases and J 1 base, leaving 17 bases between the germline ends. The CDR3 extends over 17 amino acids. This CDR3 reads CASSPSEGGLNTGELFF. Here the CDR3 DNA reads TGTGCCAGCAGCCCTTCCGAGGGGGGCTTGAACACCGGGGAGCTGTTTTTT.

V usage is TRBV19 and J usage is TRBJ2-7; D not certain. Germline V CDR1 and CDR2: LNHDA, SQIVND (reference sequence). Trimming took off 7 bases at V and 5 bases at J, with 15 bases between the two ends. The CDR3 contains 13 residues. CDR3 loop: CASKHPTDHEQYF. In DNA form, the CDR3 reads TGTGCCAGTAAGCACCCAACTGATCACGAGCAGTACTTC.

J is TRBJ2-5 and V is TRBV15, with no clear D. V was clipped by 2 bases and J by 4 bases, with 8 bases between them. This CDR3 is 13 amino acids long. Germline-derived CDR1 and CDR2 are LNHNV and YYDKDF (reference sequence). CDR3 DNA: TGTGCCACCAGCAGACTAGTCTCAGAGACCCAGTACTTC. Protein product: CATSRLVSETQYF.

CDR3 residues: CASSQSAENTEAFF. The CDR3 DNA reads as TGTGCCAGCAGCCAATCGGCCGAGAACACTGAAGCTTTCTTT. The V gene is TRBV16, the J gene TRBJ1-1; D call uncertain. CDR3 length: 14 residues. V was cut by 0 bases and J by 1 base, with 6 bases left in between. Germline lookup yields CDR1 KGHSY and CDR2 FQNENV.

V and J are TRBV4-3 and TRBJ1-1; 7 bases are shared with TRBD1. Germline V gene sequence: CDR1 LGHNA, CDR2 YSLEER. The CDR3 spans 15 residues. V was pared by 3 bases and J by 3 bases, with 7 bases of the junction left unmatched. In nucleotides, the CDR3 is TGCGCCAGCAGCCAGGAACAGGGGATGGACACTGAAGCTTTCTTT. This gives the protein CASSQEQGMDTEAFF.

V usage is TRBV29-1 and J usage is TRBJ2-5; D may be TRBD1 (6 bases). The end of the DNA fits TRBJ2-7 better, so the J call may be wrong. Germline V gene data show CDR1 as SQVTM and CDR2 as ANQGSEA. CDR3 length: 13 residues. CDR3: CSVQTGNTYEQYF. CDR3 nucleotide sequence: TGCAGCGTTCAAACAGGGAACACCTACGAGCAGTACTTC.

CDR3 sequence reads: CASSTDRDRYNEQFF. The CDR3 DNA follows: TGTGCCAGCAGCACGGACAGAGATCGCTACAATGAGCAGTTCTTC. The rearrangement joins TRBV7-9 to TRBJ2-1; weak D call: TRBD1 (6 bases). Germline values: CDR1 SEHNR, CDR2 FQNEAQ (reference sequence). The CDR3 totals 15 residues. V lost 5 bases, J lost 3 bases, and 14 bases lay in between.

CDR3 in amino acids: CASSIWTNQETQYF. CDR3 nucleotides: TGTGCCAGCAGCATATGGACTAACCAAGAGACCCAGTACTTC. The chain uses TRBV11-2 and TRBJ2-5, with D perhaps matching TRBD2 (6 bases). The germline V gene has CDR1 SGHAT and CDR2 FQNNGV. CDR3 length: 14 residues. Trimming took off 5 bases at V and 0 bases at J, with 10 bases between the two ends.